Ten or more counts support the clone carrying this T cell receptor (beta chain). This CDR3 comprises 17 residues. Germline assignment: CDR1 DFQATT and CDR2 SNEGSKA (reference sequence). Trimming pared 3 bases from V and 3 bases from J, leaving 22 bases between. TCRdb independently ran MiXCR on the 5' RACE reads; one entry per CDR3 protein. The sample consists of about 60,000 distinct CDR3 sequences, roughly 10% of them appearing once. The sample comes from a study of neurological immune-mediated disorders. Time point of the sample: longitudinal time-point 2. Sequencing used PBMCs. The chain employs TRBV20-1 and TRBJ2-3, with D tentatively TRBD2 (6 bases). The sequence was obtained from a man aged 25 to 45 in good health. CDR3 loop: CSARVVRAGGITDTQYF. As DNA, the CDR3 is TGCAGTGCTAGGGTAGTGAGAGCAGGAGGGATTACAGATACGCAGTATTTT.